This is a list of T cell receptor beta chains from one sample in a study of blood T cell repertoires in COVID-19. Method: immunoSEQ multiplex PCR; TCRdb's copy keeps in-frame clones and lacks some. Among about 55,000 clones listed, about nine tenths were seen once. The sample consisted of peripheral blood. The source of these receptors is a human donor with active COVID-19. The donor label of this sample is uncertain. Both conserved end residues are part of each CDR3. D genes are given only for firm matches. Some rows mark clone size as missing; the rest say once, few, many or name a class of expanded clone.

v_call	clone_size	cdr3_length	d_call	j_call	cdr3_nt	cdr3_aa
TRBV5-1	NA	16	TRBD1	TRBJ2-2	TGCGCCAGCAGCCTCCGGGGGACAGGGCTCACCGGGGAGCTGTTTTTT	CASSLRGTGLTGELFF
TRBV5-1	NA	16	NA	TRBJ1-2	TGCGCCAGCAGCCCTAGATCTCCGACAGAGAACTATGGCTACACCTTC	CASSPRSPTENYGYTF
TRBV2	NA	17	NA	TRBJ2-1	TGTGCCAGCAGCCCCCTTGGGGGACTTTCCCTTTACAATGAGCAGTTCTTC	CASSPLGGLSLYNEQFF
TRBV6-2/TRBV6-3	NA	14	NA	TRBJ2-2	TGTGCCAGCAGTTACTCCTCAGGGCCCGGGGAGCTGTTTTTT	CASSYSSGPGELFF
TRBV27	NA	13	NA	TRBJ1-2	TGTGCCAGCAGTTTATCTAGTGCGTATGGCTACACCTTC	CASSLSSAYGYTF
TRBV5-6	NA	13	NA	TRBJ2-7	TGTGCCAGCAGCCGTACAGGGTCGCGGGAGCAGTACTTC	CASSRTGSREQYF
TRBV19	once	12	NA	TRBJ2-7	TGTGCCAGTAGTATGCGAGACTACGAGCAGTACTTC	CASSMRDYEQYF
TRBV18	NA	14	TRBD1	TRBJ1-2	TGTGCCAGCTCACCTACAGGGGCGGACTATGGCTACACCTTC	CASSPTGADYGYTF
TRBV6-5	NA	15	NA	TRBJ2-3	TGTGCCAGCAGTTTGGAGGGAATCAGAACAGATACGCAGTATTTT	CASSLEGIRTDTQYF
TRBV12-5	NA	15	TRBD1	TRBJ1-5	TGTGCTAGCTGGGAAGGGACAGGGCAAGATCAGCCCCAGCATTTT	CASWEGTGQDQPQHF
TRBV6-2/TRBV6-3	once	13	TRBD1	TRBJ2-7	TGTGCCAGCAGCCCCGGGACAGACTACGAGCAGTACTTC	CASSPGTDYEQYF
TRBV9	NA	15	TRBD1	TRBJ2-7	TGTGCCAGCAGCCCCAGTGGGACAGGTGCCTACGAGCAGTACTTC	CASSPSGTGAYEQYF
TRBV9	NA	17	TRBD2	TRBJ2-3	TGTGCCAGCAGCGAGGTGACTAGCGGGGGGTCCACAGATACGCAGTATTTT	CASSEVTSGGSTDTQYF
TRBV7-9	few	16	NA	TRBJ2-2	TGTGCCAGCAGCTTTGGCGGTGGAGCGAACACCGGGGAGCTGTTTTTT	CASSFGGGANTGELFF
TRBV25-1	NA	15	NA	TRBJ1-6	TGTGCCAGCCCTGCGGGTGTCAGTAGTAATTCACCCCTCCACTTT	CASPAGVSSNSPLHF
TRBV6-5	NA	12	TRBD1	TRBJ2-7	TGTGCCAGCAGTTCAACAGGGGGCGAGCAGTACTTC	CASSSTGGEQYF
TRBV29-1	NA	13	NA	TRBJ2-5	TGCAGCGTTGAGGGGGCCTACGGGGAGACCCAGTACTTC	CSVEGAYGETQYF
TRBV6-5	NA	14	NA	TRBJ1-1	TGTGCCAGCAGTTTTACCCTAGGGAACACTGAAGCTTTCTTT	CASSFTLGNTEAFF
TRBV27	NA	16	NA	TRBJ2-2	TGTGCCAGCAGAGGGGTGGCCGCCTCGAACACCGGGGAGCTGTTTTTT	CASRGVAASNTGELFF
TRBV18	NA	13	NA	TRBJ1-5	TGTGCCAGCTCAGAACGGCAGGGTCAGCCCCAGCATTTT	CASSERQGQPQHF
TRBV7-9	once	16	NA	TRBJ2-3	TGTGCCAGCAGCCCGCCCGTGGCAGGGGTATCAGATACGCAGTATTTT	CASSPPVAGVSDTQYF
TRBV7-9	once	17	NA	TRBJ1-6	TGTGCCAGCAGCCCCACGTCCCCACAGGCCACCAACTCACCCCTCCACTTT	CASSPTSPQATNSPLHF
TRBV3-1/TRBV3-2	NA	15	TRBD1	TRBJ1-2	TGTGCCAGCAGCCAAGTTGGGACAGGGAGGCATGGCTACACCTTC	CASSQVGTGRHGYTF
TRBV5-1	once	15	TRBD1	TRBJ2-5	TGCGCCAGCAGCTGGGGGACAGGCCTTGAAGAGACCCAGTACTTC	CASSWGTGLEETQYF
TRBV30	NA	13	TRBD1	TRBJ2-7	TGTGCCTGGAACCAGGGACAGGGTCACGAGCAGTACTTC	CAWNQGQGHEQYF
TRBV7-2	once	11	NA	TRBJ2-1	TGTGCCAGCAGCTCGAGGTATGAGCAGTTCTTC	CASSSRYEQFF
TRBV28	NA	13	NA	TRBJ1-2	TGTGCCAGCAGTTTAGGAGGATCCTATGGCTACACCTTC	CASSLGGSYGYTF
TRBV11-3	NA	14	TRBD2	TRBJ2-2	TGTGCCAGCAGCTTAGGGGGACTAGCCGGGGAGCTGTTTTTT	CASSLGGLAGELFF
TRBV6-6	NA	18	TRBD1	TRBJ2-3	TGTGCCAGCAGTCGCGCTCCTGCCCGGGACAGGGCCACAGATACGCAGTATTTT	CASSRAPARDRATDTQYF
TRBV5-4	NA	15	NA	TRBJ2-1	TGTGCCAGCAGCTTGAAAACAGGGTTATACAATGAGCAGTTCTTC	CASSLKTGLYNEQFF
TRBV19	once	15	NA	TRBJ1-5	TGTGCCAGTAGTATAGGGGCTATTAGCAATCAGCCCCAGCATTTT	CASSIGAISNQPQHF
TRBV7-9	NA	14	NA	TRBJ2-1	TGTGCCAGCAGCTCGGGTGGGGGGATCAATGAGCAGTTCTTC	CASSSGGGINEQFF
TRBV27	NA	13	NA	TRBJ1-5	TGTGCCAGCAGTCCCACGGGCAATCAGCCCCAGCATTTT	CASSPTGNQPQHF
TRBV7-8	NA	17	NA	TRBJ2-4	TGTGCCAGCAGCTTAGCCGGCAGGGGATTAGCCAAAAACATTCAGTACTTC	CASSLAGRGLAKNIQYF
TRBV5-4	NA	16	TRBD1	TRBJ1-1	TGTGCCAGCAGTTCCGGGACAGGGGAGTCGAGGACTGAAGCTTTCTTT	CASSSGTGESRTEAFF
TRBV5-1	NA	13	NA	TRBJ2-7	TGCGCCAGCAGCCCTTGGACATCCTACGAGCAGTACTTC	CASSPWTSYEQYF
TRBV28	NA	12	TRBD2	TRBJ2-1	TGTGCCAGCAGTTTCGGGAGGACTGAGCAGTTCTTC	CASSFGRTEQFF
TRBV5-4	NA	14	NA	TRBJ1-1	TGTGCCAGCAGCTTGGACAGGAGAGGCACTGAAGCTTTCTTT	CASSLDRRGTEAFF
TRBV10-3	NA	15	TRBD1	TRBJ2-5	TGTGCCATCAGTGACCCAGGGGGCATTTGGGAGACCCAGTACTTC	CAISDPGGIWETQYF
TRBV7-9	NA	16	TRBD1	TRBJ1-1	TGTGCCAGCAGCTCCTCGATCAGACAGGGAAGGACTGAAGCTTTCTTT	CASSSSIRQGRTEAFF
TRBV7-9	NA	15	NA	TRBJ2-5	TGTGCCAGCAGCCCTCGACAGAACCCCAAAGAGACCCAGTACTTC	CASSPRQNPKETQYF
TRBV4-1	NA	15	NA	TRBJ1-4	TGCGCCAGCAGCCAAGATGGTGCGGGGAATGAAAAACTGTTTTTT	CASSQDGAGNEKLFF
TRBV6-2/TRBV6-3	NA	16	TRBD1	TRBJ1-2	TGTGCCAGCAGTCTTACCACAGGGGTGGCTTCCTATGGCTACACCTTC	CASSLTTGVASYGYTF
TRBV19	NA	14	TRBD1	TRBJ1-1	TGTGCCAGTAGTTTGTACACAGGGGAAACTGAAGCTTTCTTT	CASSLYTGETEAFF
TRBV4-3	NA	15	NA	TRBJ1-4	TGCGCCAGCAGCCAAGATGGAACAGACTACGAAAAACTGTTTTTT	CASSQDGTDYEKLFF
TRBV6-6	once	14	TRBD2	TRBJ2-1	TGTGCCAGCAGGGCTAGCGGCCTCTACAATGAGCAGTTCTTC	CASRASGLYNEQFF
TRBV29-1	NA	13	TRBD1	TRBJ2-2	TGCAGCGTTGAAGGCAGGGGGCCCGGGGAGCTGTTTTTT	CSVEGRGPGELFF
TRBV7-7	NA	15	TRBD2	TRBJ2-1	TGTGCTAGCAGCTTAGAGAGGGAGGGATTGAATGAGCAGTTCTTC	CASSLEREGLNEQFF
TRBV3-1/TRBV3-2	NA	17	TRBD1	TRBJ1-3	TGTGCCAGCAGCCCTGGGACAGGAATCCTCTCTGGAAACACCATATATTTT	CASSPGTGILSGNTIYF
TRBV27	once	12	NA	TRBJ1-6	TGTGCCAGCGGGACTGTCAATTCACCCCTCCACTTT	CASGTVNSPLHF
TRBV7-3	NA	17	TRBD2	TRBJ2-1	TGTGCCAGCAGCTTAAGTGTCCTAGCGGGAGGGTACAATGAGCAGTTCTTC	CASSLSVLAGGYNEQFF
TRBV19	NA	13	NA	TRBJ1-1	TGTGCCAGTAGTATACGCGAAAACACTGAAGCTTTCTTT	CASSIRENTEAFF
TRBV19	NA	15	TRBD2	TRBJ2-1	TGTGCCAGTAGTAATGGACTAGCGGGCGTTAATGAGCAGTTCTTC	CASSNGLAGVNEQFF
TRBV10-3	NA	15	TRBD1	TRBJ1-1	TGTGCCATCACCTCAGGGAAGGGGGCGGACACTGAAGCTTTCTTT	CAITSGKGADTEAFF
TRBV7-9	NA	17	NA	TRBJ2-7	TGTGCCAGCAGTAGAACGGACGGGGGGGACAGCTTTTACGAGCAGTACTTC	CASSRTDGGDSFYEQYF
TRBV6-4	once	15	NA	TRBJ1-2	TGTGCCAGCAGTGACTCGACCAGGGGCAACTATGGCTACACCTTC	CASSDSTRGNYGYTF
TRBV18	NA	13	TRBD1	TRBJ2-7	TGTGCCAGCTCCTGGGACAGGGACGGCGAGCAGTACTTC	CASSWDRDGEQYF
TRBV7-2	few	16	TRBD1	TRBJ1-5	TGTGCCAGCAGCCTGACCGGGACAGGGGGCGGGGGGCCCCAGCATTTT	CASSLTGTGGGGPQHF